This entry describes one T cell receptor (beta chain). This sample is drawn from a study of blood T cells in healthy people across ages. Overall study: Template switching picked up about one barcoded beta molecule for each two T cells.

Germline CDR1 and CDR2: SGDLS and YYNGEE. The CDR3 has 11 residues. Trimming pared 3 bases from V and 8 bases from J, leaving 8 bases between. The authors ran a second PCR of about 6 to 11 cycles using a sample-barcoded 5' primer and a J-beta primer mix. One entry per CDR3 protein results from TCRdb running MiXCR on the 5' RACE reads. The table lists about 1.4 million distinct CDR3 sequences, 59% of them singletons. The sequence was collected from a man aged 18 to 29 in good health. The sequencing sample was made of blood. The chain is built from TRBV9 and TRBJ1-2; D gene ambiguous. CDR3 bases: TGTGCCAGCAGCGGGGTCCCAGGCTACACCTTC. Translation: CASSGVPGYTF.